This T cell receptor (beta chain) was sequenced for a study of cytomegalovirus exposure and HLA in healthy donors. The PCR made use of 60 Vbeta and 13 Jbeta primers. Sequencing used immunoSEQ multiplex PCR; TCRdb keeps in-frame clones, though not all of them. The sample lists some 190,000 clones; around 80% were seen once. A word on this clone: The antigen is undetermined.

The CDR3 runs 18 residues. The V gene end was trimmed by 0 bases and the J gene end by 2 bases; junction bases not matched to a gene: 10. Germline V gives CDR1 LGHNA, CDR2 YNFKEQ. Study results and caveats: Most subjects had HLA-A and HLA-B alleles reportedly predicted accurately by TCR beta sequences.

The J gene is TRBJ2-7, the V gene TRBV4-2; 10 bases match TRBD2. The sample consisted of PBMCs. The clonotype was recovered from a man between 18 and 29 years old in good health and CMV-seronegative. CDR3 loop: CASSQDGGGLAKTYEQYF. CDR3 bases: TGTGCCAGCAGCCAAGATGGTGGGGGACTAGCGAAAACCTACGAGCAGTACTTC.